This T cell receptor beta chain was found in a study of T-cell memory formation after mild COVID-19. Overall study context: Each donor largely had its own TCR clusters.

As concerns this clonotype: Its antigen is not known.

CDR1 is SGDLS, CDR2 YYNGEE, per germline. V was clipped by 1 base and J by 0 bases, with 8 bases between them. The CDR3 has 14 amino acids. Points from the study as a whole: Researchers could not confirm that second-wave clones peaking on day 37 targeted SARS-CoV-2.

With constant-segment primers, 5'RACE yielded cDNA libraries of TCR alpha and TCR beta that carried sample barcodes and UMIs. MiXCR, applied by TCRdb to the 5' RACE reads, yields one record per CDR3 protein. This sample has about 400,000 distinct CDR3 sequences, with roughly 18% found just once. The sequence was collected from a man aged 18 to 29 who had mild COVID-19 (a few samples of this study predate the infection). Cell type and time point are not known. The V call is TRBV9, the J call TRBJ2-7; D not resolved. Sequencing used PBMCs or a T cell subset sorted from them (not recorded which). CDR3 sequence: CASSVKSSSYEQYF. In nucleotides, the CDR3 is TGTGCCAGCAGCGTAAAGAGTAGCTCCTACGAGCAGTACTTC. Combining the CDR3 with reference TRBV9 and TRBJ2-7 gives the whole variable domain DSGVTQTPKHLITATGQRVTLRCSPRSGDLSVYWYQQSLDQGLQFLIQYYNGEERAKGNILERFSAQQFPDLHSELNLSSLELGDSALYFCASSVKSSSYEQYFGPGTRLTVT.